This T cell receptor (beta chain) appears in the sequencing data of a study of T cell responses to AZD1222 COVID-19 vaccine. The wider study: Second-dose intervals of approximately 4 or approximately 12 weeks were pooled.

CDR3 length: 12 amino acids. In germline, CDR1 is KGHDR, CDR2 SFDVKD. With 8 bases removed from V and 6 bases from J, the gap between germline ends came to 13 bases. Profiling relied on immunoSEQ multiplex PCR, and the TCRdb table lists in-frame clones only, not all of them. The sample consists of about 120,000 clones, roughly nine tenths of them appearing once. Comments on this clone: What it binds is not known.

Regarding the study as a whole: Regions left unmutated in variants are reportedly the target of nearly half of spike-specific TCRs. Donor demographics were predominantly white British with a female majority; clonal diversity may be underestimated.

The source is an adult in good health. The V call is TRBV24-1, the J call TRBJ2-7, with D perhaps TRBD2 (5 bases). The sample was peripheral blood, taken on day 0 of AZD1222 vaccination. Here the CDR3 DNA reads TGTGCCACCATGGCGGACCGGGGCGAGCAGTACTTC. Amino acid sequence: CATMADRGEQYF.